These 7 T cell receptor beta chains were all obtained from the same sample, sequenced in a study of neurological immune-mediated disorders (dated 2019 in TCRdb). The sample's time point label is to be understood as: longitudinal time-point 1 (baseline). The library was generated by 5' RACE. TCRdb shows the sequencer as Illumina HiSeq 2500. In-frame beta chains were kept once TCRdb had trimmed the public reads at Q25 with fastp and called clones with MiXCR. Under each unique CDR3 protein, matching rows form one entry showing the most common genes and DNA. The sample table records around 60,000 distinct CDR3 sequences; roughly 10% of these occur just once. The ten biggest clones cover less than 8% of the sample. The sample was PBMCs. The receptors here all came from a male donor with HTLV-1-associated myelopathy (HAM/TSP).

Within the sample, this clonotype is medium-sized (0.01 to 0.1%). The chain combines TRBV15 with TRBJ2-7; D gene unclear. There are 14 residues in the CDR3. Germline V CDR1 and CDR2: LNHNV, YYDKDF (reference sequence). Trimming took off 2 bases at V and 1 base at J, with 9 bases between the two ends. CDR3 loop: CATSRSTASYEQYF. The CDR3 region has the DNA TGTGCCACCAGCAGAAGCACAGCGTCCTACGAGCAGTACTTC.

The sample holds many counts of this clonotype. The chain has TRBV10-3 and TRBJ1-5; D is unclear. The CDR3 runs 13 residues. Germline lookup yields CDR1 ENHRY and CDR2 SYGVKD. V was pared by 6 bases and J by 4 bases, with 10 bases between. In DNA form, the CDR3 reads TGTGCCATCAGCCTTGAGTTGAATCAGCCCCAGCATTTT. This codes for CAISLELNQPQHF.

There are many counts of this clonotype. The chain uses TRBV3-1 and TRBJ1-2, with unresolved D. The ends were cut back, 1 base at V and 8 bases at J, with 5 bases in the middle. Germline values: CDR1 LGHDT, CDR2 YNNKEL (reference sequence). CDR3 size: 11 residues. The chain's CDR3 is CASSQASGYTF. Here the CDR3 DNA reads TGTGCCAGCAGCCAAGCATCCGGCTACACCTTC.

This clonotype was seen at least ten times. V gene TRBV20-1 combines with J gene TRBJ1-5; D possibly corresponds to TRBD1 (6 bases). The V gene's germline CDR1 is DFQATT and CDR2 SNEGSKA (reference sequence). The V end lost 3 bases, the J end lost 6 bases, and 15 bases lay between the germline ends. The CDR3 runs 14 residues. CDR3 in DNA: TGCAGTGCTAGGGCAGATCAGGGGACTCAGCCCCAGCATTTT. Its protein is CSARADQGTQPQHF.

With respect to this clonotype: One base away lies a much larger clone, so this may be a sequencing read error. CDR3 loop: CANSVTGGTDTQYF. CDR3 in DNA: TGTGCCAACAGCGTGACAGGCGGCACAGATACGCAGTATTTT. V usage is TRBV9 and J usage is TRBJ2-3; TRBD1 might be the D (6 bases). The CDR3 is made up of 14 amino acids. Germline lookup yields CDR1 SGDLS and CDR2 YYNGEE.

This clonotype was recorded many times. This sequence joins TRBV5-1 and TRBJ2-1; a weak D match, TRBD1 (6 bases). The length of the CDR3 is 16 residues. Trimming took 1 base from V and 5 from J, leaving 16 bases between them. The germline V gene encodes CDR1 SGHRS and CDR2 YFSETQ. CDR3 coding DNA: TGCGCCAGCAGCTTGACGAATTTACAGGGCCACAATGAGCAGTTCTTC. Amino acid sequence: CASSLTNLQGHNEQFF.

As for this clonotype: Possible read error: a much larger clone is one base away. The chain joins TRBV28 to TRBJ1-2; D remains unclear. The CDR3 runs to 14 residues. The germline V gene has CDR1 MDHEN and CDR2 SYDVKM. Trimming took off 7 bases at V and 3 bases at J, with 15 bases between the two ends. The CDR3 region is CASMRIQEYYGYTF. The CDR3 DNA sequence: TGTGCCAGCATGAGGATTCAGGAGTACTATGGCTACACCTTC.